This T cell receptor (beta chain) was sequenced for a study of CD8+CD57+ T cells in acquired aplastic anemia. Whole-study context: Each DNA sample taken from sorted CD4+ and CD8+ cells came to 2.5 to 4 ug on average.

Notes on the study in general: Patients and healthy controls showed no significant CD8+ Simpson's diversity difference.

Regarding this clonotype: The target antigen is unknown.

Genomic DNA was employed as the template in profiling TCR beta VDJ and CDR3. In TCRdb, the reads were re-called with MiXCR into one record per CDR3 protein. The table has about 190,000 distinct CDR3 sequences, less than 65% seen once. V lost 4 bases to trimming and J lost 7 bases; unmatched junction nucleotides: 8. CDR3 length equals 14 residues. In germline, CDR1 is KGHDR, CDR2 SFDVKD. The sample taken for sequencing was sorted CD4+, CD8+, or CD8+CD57+ T cells (not recorded which) from PBMCs. This chain links TRBV24-1 with TRBJ1-1, with TRBD1 identical over 7 bases. The TCR was taken from a human donor with severe aplastic anemia or a healthy control (not recorded which). This CDR3 is CATSEGLRDSEAFF. CDR3 sequence (DNA): TGTGCCACCAGTGAAGGGCTCCGGGACAGTGAAGCTTTCTTT.